This entry concerns a single TCR beta chain. Assay used: immunoSEQ multiplex PCR; TCRdb lists only in-frame clones, some missing. Of approximately 97,000 clones in the sample, just under 95% were seen once. Germline values: CDR1 SGHRS, CDR2 YFSETQ. The CDR3 loop spans 15 amino acids. V dropped 5 bases and J dropped 2 bases, with 15 bases sitting between them. These data originate in a study of cytomegalovirus exposure and HLA in healthy donors. Donors came from a validation cohort of some 110 subjects, distinct from the first 666-subject cohort. This chain connects TRBV5-1 to TRBJ2-3; D is perhaps TRBD2 (6 bases). Sequencing was done on a sample of PBMCs. The sequence was obtained from a woman under 30 in good health and CMV-seronegative. CDR3 in DNA: TGCGCCAGCAGGATGGAGCGGGCCCTCACAGATACGCAGTATTTT. Residues: CASRMERALTDTQYF.